A selection of T cell receptor beta chains follows, all from one sample in a study of beta chain features in type 1 diabetes. Using immunoSEQ multiplex PCR, the repertoire was profiled, and TCRdb retains in-frame clones only, with some absent. The profile shows 500,000 to 650,000 clones, roughly 12% of them singletons. Sequencing was carried out using naive CD4+ T cells from blood. The receptor set was obtained from a man aged 25 to 40 with type 1 diabetes. CDR3s include the opening cysteine and the closing phenylalanine or tryptophan. Size tells how often a clone was seen (once, few, many) or the class of an expanded clone, and some rows leave it out.

cdr3_aa: CASSEDRAPTDTQYF
clone_size: .
v_call: TRBV2

cdr3_aa: CASSSQEETQYF
clone_size: few
v_call: TRBV7-9

cdr3_aa: CASSQGWTGSTDTQYF
clone_size: few
v_call: TRBV14

cdr3_aa: CASSYLGQFYEQYF
clone_size: .
v_call: TRBV6-6

cdr3_aa: CASSSPGGDNGYTF
clone_size: few
v_call: TRBV7-3

cdr3_aa: CASSLVHRPIVAFF
clone_size: few
v_call: TRBV7-6

cdr3_aa: CASSLGWDEQYF
clone_size: .
v_call: TRBV5-1

cdr3_aa: CASSERHQWGEQYF
clone_size: few
v_call: TRBV25-1

cdr3_aa: CASSLDHHAGYEQYF
clone_size: .
v_call: TRBV5-1

cdr3_aa: CASSLMAGNTGELFF
clone_size: few
v_call: TRBV7-3

cdr3_aa: CASSLDRANIQYF
clone_size: .
v_call: TRBV11-3

cdr3_aa: CASSVAPGQGTANTGELFF
clone_size: few
v_call: TRBV9

cdr3_aa: CASSAQGAEANVLTF
clone_size: .
v_call: TRBV6-1

cdr3_aa: CASSSRAGDSTDTQYF
clone_size: few
v_call: TRBV11-2

cdr3_aa: CASSPNYEQYF
clone_size: few
v_call: TRBV28

cdr3_aa: CASSPMEGREANEQFF
clone_size: once
v_call: TRBV5-1

cdr3_aa: CASSLGGDENQPQHF
clone_size: few
v_call: TRBV7-2

cdr3_aa: CASSFQDTLGGNTIYF
clone_size: few
v_call: TRBV7-9

cdr3_aa: CASSFGFLDTQYF
clone_size: few
v_call: TRBV5-1

cdr3_aa: CASSFSSTDTQYF
clone_size: .
v_call: TRBV11-3

cdr3_aa: CASSEADRRGDTQYF
clone_size: .
v_call: TRBV6-1

cdr3_aa: CAISESRGSDTQYF
clone_size: .
v_call: TRBV10-3

cdr3_aa: CASSDPNTGELFF
clone_size: few
v_call: TRBV9

cdr3_aa: CASRDREVNQPQHF
clone_size: .
v_call: TRBV27

cdr3_aa: CASSATSGGYNEQFF
clone_size: .
v_call: TRBV7-3

cdr3_aa: CASSQGSPGANVLTF
clone_size: few
v_call: TRBV5-5

cdr3_aa: CASSRAGADTDTQYF
clone_size: .
v_call: TRBV4-3

cdr3_aa: CASSTDSGNTIYF
clone_size: few
v_call: TRBV9

cdr3_aa: CASSLRAGIQETQYF
clone_size: few
v_call: TRBV13

cdr3_aa: CASSLSGYTDTQYF
clone_size: few
v_call: TRBV7-2

cdr3_aa: CAISERGTSELWETQYF
clone_size: .
v_call: TRBV10-3

cdr3_aa: CSVDGGQETQYF
clone_size: few
v_call: TRBV29-1

cdr3_aa: CASTQDLGTRTDTQYF
clone_size: few
v_call: TRBV5-6

cdr3_aa: CASSLEGLGTREQYF
clone_size: .
v_call: TRBV7-2